These 14 T cell receptor beta chains share one sample of origin, sequenced in a study of CD8 T cells in Susac syndrome. With random hexamers, 0.5 to 1 ug RNA was reverse transcribed. TCRdb called the immunoSEQ multiplex PCR reads again in MiXCR, with one record for every CDR3 protein. The table has 20,000 to 25,000 distinct CDR3 sequences, 85% to 95% seen once. Sequencing was done on a sample of CD8+ T cells from PBMCs. These receptors were obtained from a human donor in good health.

This clonotype has only one observation. This sequence joins TRBV27 and TRBJ2-5, with TRBD2 as a possible D gene (6 bases). CDR3 length: 13 residues. CDR1 and CDR2 from the germline V gene are MNHEY and SMNVEV (reference sequence). V lost 2 bases and J lost 4, with 8 bases in between. The CDR3 region is CASSLIGGETQYF. The DNA of the CDR3 is TGTGCCAGCAGTTTAATCGGGGGAGAGACCCAGTACTTC.

The chain carries TRBV13 and TRBJ1-2, with a weak D call TRBD1 (5 bases). CDR3 length equals 13 residues. V gave up 5 bases and J gave up 8 bases, with 15 bases separating them. The germline V gene has CDR1 PRHDT and CDR2 FYEKMQ (reference sequence). CDR3 in amino acids: CASSPGRGDGYTF. Written as DNA, the CDR3 is TGTGCCAGCAGCCCGGGGAGGGGCGACGGCTACACCTTC. The full variable domain, completed using reference TRBV13 and TRBJ1-2, is AAGVIQSPRHLIKEKRETATLKCYPIPRHDTVYWYQQGPGQDPQFLISFYEKMQSDKGSIPDRFSAQQFSDYHSELNMSSLELGDSALYFCASSPGRGDGYTFGSGTRLTVV.

V and J are TRBV12-3 or TRBV12-4 and TRBJ1-5; TRBD1 is a possible D gene (5 bases). V lost 3 bases to trimming and J lost 0 bases, with 18 bases between them. This CDR3 has 18 amino acids. CDR3 amino acids: CASSFTGPPFNSNQPQHF. The DNA of the CDR3 is TGTGCCAGCAGTTTTACAGGCCCTCCTTTCAATAGCAATCAGCCCCAGCATTTT.

This clonotype occurred once. The chain is built from TRBV5-1 and TRBJ2-7, with D tentatively TRBD1 (6 bases). Trimming removed 1 base from V and 2 bases from J, with 13 bases in between. Germline CDR1 reads SGHRS; CDR2 reads YFSETQ. CDR3 length equals 15 residues. The CDR3 protein is CASSLYQGPAYEQYF. The CDR3 nucleotides are TGCGCCAGCAGCTTGTATCAGGGGCCGGCCTACGAGCAGTACTTC. Filled out from reference TRBV5-1 and TRBJ2-7, the complete variable domain reads KAGVTQTPRYLIKTRGQQVTLSCSPISGHRSVSWYQQTPGQGLQFLFEYFSETQRNKGNFPGRFSGRQFSNSRSEMNVSTLELGDSALYLCASSLYQGPAYEQYFGPGTRLTVT.

The V and J genes are TRBV6-6 and TRBJ1-1; D is unclear. There are 15 residues in the CDR3. The ends were cut back, 8 bases at V and 3 bases at J, with 19 bases in the middle. CDR1 and CDR2 from the germline V gene are MNHNY and SVGAGI (reference sequence). CDR3 amino acids: CASEFGRVEDTEAFF. The DNA for the CDR3 is TGTGCCAGCGAATTCGGACGGGTCGAGGACACTGAAGCTTTCTTT.

The count of this clonotype is one. The chain links TRBV21-1 to TRBJ1-2. TRBV21-1 represents a pseudogene. This CDR3 contains 15 residues. CDR3 loop: CASSKVAEPNYGYTF. The CDR3 DNA follows: TGTGCCAGCAGCAAAGTGGCAGAACCTAACTATGGCTACACCTTC.

The chain has TRBV7-9 and TRBJ1-1; 10 bases align to TRBD1. With V trimmed by 6 bases and J by 8 bases, 6 bases remained unmatched. CDR1 and CDR2 (germline): SEHNR, FQNEAQ (reference sequence). There are 13 residues in the CDR3. In nucleotides, the CDR3 is TGTGCCAGCAGGCCGACAGGGGGCCTAGAAGCTTTCTTT. This translates into CASRPTGGLEAFF.

This chain links TRBV27 with TRBJ1-1; 10 bases map to TRBD1. Losses at the gene ends were 5 bases for V and 5 bases for J; bases not matched to a gene: 8. From germline, CDR1 is MNHEY and CDR2 SMNVEV (reference sequence). This CDR3 is built from 15 residues. CDR3 in DNA: TGTGCCAGCAGTATCCGCGGGACAGGGGTAACTGAAGCTTTCTTT. Protein product: CASSIRGTGVTEAFF.

The chain couples TRBV12-3 or TRBV12-4 to TRBJ2-1, with TRBD1 as a possible D gene (7 bases). Trimming left V 6 bases short and J 4 bases short, with 28 bases between. This CDR3 spans 19 amino acids. DNA for the CDR3: TGTGCCAGCAGCTCGAACCCCCTCGACAGGGAGGCTCCATACAATGAGCAGTTCTTC. Its translation is CASSSNPLDREAPYNEQFF.

The CDR3 protein is CASGGQGVYYEQYF. The CDR3 DNA reads TGTGCCAGCGGCGGACAGGGGGTGTACTACGAGCAGTACTTC. This chain connects TRBV12-3 or TRBV12-4 to TRBJ2-7, with 10 bases aligning to TRBD1. With 8 bases clipped from V and 3 bases from J, the junction kept 7 bases outside the gene matches. The CDR3 runs 14 residues.

J is TRBJ1-2 and V is TRBV4-3, with D unresolved. CDR1 is LGHNA, CDR2 YSLEER, per germline. The CDR3 is made up of 15 amino acids. Trimming shortened V by 0 bases and J by 2 bases, and 10 bases separated the two germline ends. CDR3 bases: TGCGCCAGCAGCCAAGATTCAGCTGGGAACTATGGCTACACCTTC. This gives the protein CASSQDSAGNYGYTF.

This chain joins TRBV27 and TRBJ2-7; a possible D gene is TRBD2 (6 bases). The germline V gene encodes CDR1 MNHEY and CDR2 SMNVEV (reference sequence). The CDR3 sequence is 13 residues long. The V end was cut by 10 bases, the J end by 5 bases, with 18 bases between. The CDR3 spells CATKQTSIHEQYF. The CDR3 DNA sequence: TGTGCCACGAAGCAGACTAGTATCCACGAGCAGTACTTC.

The V gene is TRBV7-2, the J gene TRBJ2-7; 7 bases align to TRBD1. J was trimmed by 4 bases and V by 1 base; bases with no gene match: 10. CDR1 SGHTA and CDR2 FQGNSA come from the germline V gene. The CDR3 is 16 residues long. CDR3 in amino acids: CASSLVLRGRMYEQYF. CDR3 DNA sequence: TGTGCCAGCAGCTTAGTGCTGAGGGGGCGTATGTACGAGCAGTACTTC.

V usage is TRBV7-9 and J usage is TRBJ1-2; 11 nucleotides line up with TRBD1. Germline-derived CDR1 and CDR2 are SEHNR and FQNEAQ (reference sequence). J lost 4 bases, V lost 2 bases, and 9 bases had no gene match. The CDR3 loop spans 17 amino acids. The CDR3 protein is CASSLMDRGRWGYGYTF. The DNA of the CDR3 is TGTGCCAGCAGCTTAATGGACAGGGGGCGATGGGGCTATGGCTACACCTTC.